This T cell receptor beta chain appears in the sequencing data of a study of blood T cell repertoires in COVID-19. At the level of the study: Samples came from the United States, Italy and Spain, spanning acute and convalescent COVID-19.

The V and J ends lost 4 bases and 0 bases respectively, with 10 bases between them. The CDR3 is 14 residues long. The germline V gene encodes CDR1 SGHRS and CDR2 YFSETQ. The assay was immunoSEQ multiplex PCR, and TCRdb's table has in-frame clones only and misses some. The sample holds some 200,000 clones, roughly 83% seen once. This clone has a single count. The V and J genes are TRBV5-1 and TRBJ1-2; D may be TRBD1 (5 bases). Sequencing was performed on PBMCs or T cells enriched from blood (not recorded which). The sequence was collected from a woman aged 40 to 50 with acute COVID-19. CDR3: CASSRGGTNYGYTF. DNA for the CDR3: TGCGCCAGCAGCCGGGGCGGGACTAACTATGGCTACACCTTC.